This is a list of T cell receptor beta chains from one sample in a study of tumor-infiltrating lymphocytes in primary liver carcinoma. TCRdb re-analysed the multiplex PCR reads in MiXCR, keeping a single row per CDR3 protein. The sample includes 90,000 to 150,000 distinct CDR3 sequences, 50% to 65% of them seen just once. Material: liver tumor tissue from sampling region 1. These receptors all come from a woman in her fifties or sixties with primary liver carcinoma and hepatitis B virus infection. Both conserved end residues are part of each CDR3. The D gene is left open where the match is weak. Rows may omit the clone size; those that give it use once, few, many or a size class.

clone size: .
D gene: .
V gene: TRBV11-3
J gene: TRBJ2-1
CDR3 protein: CAISLDREDEWFF
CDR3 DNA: TGTGCGATCAGCCTCGACAGGGAGGATGAGTGGTTCTTC

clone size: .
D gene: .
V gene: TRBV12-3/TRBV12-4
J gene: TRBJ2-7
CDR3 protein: CANSLEGSSYEQYF
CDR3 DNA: TGTGCCAACAGTTTAGAGGGCTCGAGTTACGAGCAGTACTTC

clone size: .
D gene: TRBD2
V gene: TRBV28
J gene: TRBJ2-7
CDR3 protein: CASRTPGTSGIREQYF
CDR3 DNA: TGTGCCAGCAGAACGCCCGGGACTAGCGGTATACGCGAGCAGTACTTC

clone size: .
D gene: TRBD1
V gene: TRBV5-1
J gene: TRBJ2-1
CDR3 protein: CASQGQGVPNPYNEQFF
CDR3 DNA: TGCGCCAGTCAGGGACAGGGGGTGCCGAACCCCTACAACGAGCAGTTCTTC

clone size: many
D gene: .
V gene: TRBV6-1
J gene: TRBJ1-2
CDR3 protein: CASSEAHSQGSYGYTF
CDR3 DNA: TGTGCCAGCAGTGAAGCGCATTCACAGGGTAGCTATGGCTACACCTTC

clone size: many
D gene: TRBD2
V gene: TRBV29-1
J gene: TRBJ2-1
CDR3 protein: CSVDALAGRPYNEQFF
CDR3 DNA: TGCAGCGTTGATGCCCTAGCGGGAAGACCTTACAATGAGCAGTTCTTC

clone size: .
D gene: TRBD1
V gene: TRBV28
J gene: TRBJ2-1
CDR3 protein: CASSPPRTGNEQFF
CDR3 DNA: TGTGCCAGCAGTCCCCCCCGGACAGGGAATGAGCAGTTCTTC

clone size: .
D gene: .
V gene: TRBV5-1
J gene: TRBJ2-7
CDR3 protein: CASSLGGLVGSYEQYF
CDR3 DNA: TGCGCCAGCAGCTTGGGAGGGCTAGTGGGCTCCTACGAGCAGTACTTC

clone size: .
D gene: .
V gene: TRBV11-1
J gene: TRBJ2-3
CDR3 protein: CASSLRQCGGASHF
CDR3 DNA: TGTGCCAGCAGCTTAAGGCAATGTGGGGGAGCGTCTCACTTT

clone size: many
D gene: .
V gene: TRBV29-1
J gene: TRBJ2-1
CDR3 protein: CSAGDGYNEQFF
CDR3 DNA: TGCAGCGCCGGCGACGGTTACAATGAGCAGTTCTTC

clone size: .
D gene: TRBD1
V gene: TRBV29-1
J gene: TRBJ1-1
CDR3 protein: CSDGQGHTEAFF
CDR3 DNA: TGCAGCGATGGACAGGGTCACACTGAAGCTTTCTTT

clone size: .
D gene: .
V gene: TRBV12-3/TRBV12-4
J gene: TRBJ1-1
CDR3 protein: CTGSSGAEAFF
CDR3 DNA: TGTACCGGCAGTTCAGGGGCTGAAGCTTTCTTT

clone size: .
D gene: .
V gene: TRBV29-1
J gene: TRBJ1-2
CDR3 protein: CGVEDPRDQLGYTF
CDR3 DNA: TGCGGCGTTGAAGATCCCCGGGACCAGCTTGGCTACACCTTC

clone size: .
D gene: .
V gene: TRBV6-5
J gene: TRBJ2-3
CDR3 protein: CASANRGGRVDTQYF
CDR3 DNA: TGTGCCAGCGCAAATCGCGGAGGAAGGGTGGATACGCAGTATTTT

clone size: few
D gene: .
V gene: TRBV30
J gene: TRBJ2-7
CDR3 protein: CVWIKEQYF
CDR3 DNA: TGTGTCTGGATTAAGGAGCAGTACTTC

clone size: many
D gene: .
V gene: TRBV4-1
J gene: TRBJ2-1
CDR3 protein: CASSQVYYQGGRDEQFF
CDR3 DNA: TGCGCCAGCAGCCAAGTTTACTATCAGGGGGGACGCGATGAGCAGTTCTTC

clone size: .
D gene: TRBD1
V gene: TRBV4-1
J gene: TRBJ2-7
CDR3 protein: CASSKDRDYEQYF
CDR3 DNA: TGCGCCAGCAGCAAAGACAGGGATTACGAGCAATACTTC

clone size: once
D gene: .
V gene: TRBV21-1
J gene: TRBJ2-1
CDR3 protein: CASSKSWAGVACNEQFF
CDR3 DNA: TGTGCCAGCAGCAAATCTTGGGCGGGAGTGGCCTGCAATGAGCAGTTCTTC